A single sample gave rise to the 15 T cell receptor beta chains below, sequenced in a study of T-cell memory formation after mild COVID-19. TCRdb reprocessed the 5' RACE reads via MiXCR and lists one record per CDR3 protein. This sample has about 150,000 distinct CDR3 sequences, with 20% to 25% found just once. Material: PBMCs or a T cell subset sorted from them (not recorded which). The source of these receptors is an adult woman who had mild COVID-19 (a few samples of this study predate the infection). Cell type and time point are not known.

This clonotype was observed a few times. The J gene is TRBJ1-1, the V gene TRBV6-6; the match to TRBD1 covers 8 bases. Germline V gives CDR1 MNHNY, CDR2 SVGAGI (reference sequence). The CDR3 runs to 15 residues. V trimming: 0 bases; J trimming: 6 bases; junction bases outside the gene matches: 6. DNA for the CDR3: TGTGCCAGCAGTTACTCGATGGACAGGGACTCTGAAGCTTTCTTT. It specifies CASSYSMDRDSEAFF.

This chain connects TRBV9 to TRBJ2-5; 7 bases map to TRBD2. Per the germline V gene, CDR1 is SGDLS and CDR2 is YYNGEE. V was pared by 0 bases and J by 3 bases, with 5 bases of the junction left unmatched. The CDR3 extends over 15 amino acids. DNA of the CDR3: TGTGCCAGCAGCGTAGGGGGGGGAACAGAAGAGACCCAGTACTTC. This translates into CASSVGGGTEETQYF.

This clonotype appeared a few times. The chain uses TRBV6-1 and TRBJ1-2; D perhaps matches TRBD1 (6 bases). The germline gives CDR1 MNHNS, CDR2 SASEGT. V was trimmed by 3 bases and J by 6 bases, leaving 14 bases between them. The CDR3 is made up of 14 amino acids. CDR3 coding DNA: TGTGCCAGCAGTGACGCAGGGGATGGAGATGGCTACACCTTC. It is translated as CASSDAGDGDGYTF.

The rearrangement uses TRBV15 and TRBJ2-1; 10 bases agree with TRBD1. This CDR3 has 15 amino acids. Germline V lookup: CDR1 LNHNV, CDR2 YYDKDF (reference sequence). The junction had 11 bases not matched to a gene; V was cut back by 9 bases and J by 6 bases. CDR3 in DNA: TGTGCCACTACTTTGACAGGGGGCCATATCAATGAGCAGTTCTTC. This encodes CATTLTGGHINEQFF.

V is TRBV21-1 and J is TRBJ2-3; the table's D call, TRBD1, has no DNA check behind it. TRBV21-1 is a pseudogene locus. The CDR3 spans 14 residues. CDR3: CASSNPGGTDTQYF. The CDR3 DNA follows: TGTGCCAGCAGCAACCCAGGGGGCACAGATACGCAGTATTTT.

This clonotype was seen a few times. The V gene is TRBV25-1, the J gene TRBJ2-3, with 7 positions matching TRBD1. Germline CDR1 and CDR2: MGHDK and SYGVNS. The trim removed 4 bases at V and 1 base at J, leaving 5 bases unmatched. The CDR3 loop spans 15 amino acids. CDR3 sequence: CASSVSGGGTDTQYF. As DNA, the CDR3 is TGTGCCAGCAGTGTTTCAGGGGGAGGCACAGATACGCAGTATTTT.

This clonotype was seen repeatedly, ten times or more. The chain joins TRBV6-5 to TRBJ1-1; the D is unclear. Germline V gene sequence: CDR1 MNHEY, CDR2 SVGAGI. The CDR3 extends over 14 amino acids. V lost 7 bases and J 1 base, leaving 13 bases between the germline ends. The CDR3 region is CASNEVRTNTEAFF. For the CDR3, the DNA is TGTGCCAGCAACGAAGTTAGGACGAACACTGAAGCTTTCTTT.

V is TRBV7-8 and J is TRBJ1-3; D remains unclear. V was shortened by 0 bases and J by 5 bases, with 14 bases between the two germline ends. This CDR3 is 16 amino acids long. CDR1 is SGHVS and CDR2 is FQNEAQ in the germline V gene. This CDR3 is CASSLAARRGRNTIYF. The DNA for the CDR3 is TGTGCCAGCAGCTTAGCGGCCAGGAGAGGAAGAAACACCATATATTTT. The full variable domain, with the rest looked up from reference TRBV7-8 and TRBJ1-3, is GAGVSQSPRYKVAKRGQDVALRCDPISGHVSLFWYQQALGQGPEFLTYFQNEAQLDKSGLPSDRFFAERPEGSVSTLKIQRTQQEDSAVYLCASSLAARRGRNTIYFGEGSWLTVV.

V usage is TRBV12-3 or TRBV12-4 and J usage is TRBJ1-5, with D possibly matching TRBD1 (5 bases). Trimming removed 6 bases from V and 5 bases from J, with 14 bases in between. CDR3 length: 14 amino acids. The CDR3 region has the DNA TGTGCCAGCAGCCAATGGGCGGGGGATCAGCCCCAGCATTTT. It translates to CASSQWAGDQPQHF.

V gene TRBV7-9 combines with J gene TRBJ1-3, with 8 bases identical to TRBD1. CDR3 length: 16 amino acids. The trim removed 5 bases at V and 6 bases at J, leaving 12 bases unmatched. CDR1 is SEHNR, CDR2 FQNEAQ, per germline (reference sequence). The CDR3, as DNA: TGTGCCAGCAGCATCCTTTCGACAGGGGAGGAAAACACCATATATTTT. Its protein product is CASSILSTGEENTIYF.

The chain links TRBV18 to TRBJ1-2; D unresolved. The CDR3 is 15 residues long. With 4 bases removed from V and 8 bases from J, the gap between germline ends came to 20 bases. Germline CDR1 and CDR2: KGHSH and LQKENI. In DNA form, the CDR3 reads TGTGCCAGCTCACTAGACCTGACGGTGATGGGAGGCTACACCTTC. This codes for CASSLDLTVMGGYTF.

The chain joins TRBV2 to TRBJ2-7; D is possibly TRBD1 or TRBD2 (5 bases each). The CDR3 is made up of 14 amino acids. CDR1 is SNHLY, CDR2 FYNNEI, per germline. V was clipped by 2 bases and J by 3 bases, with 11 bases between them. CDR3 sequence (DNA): TGTGCCAGCAGTGAAACCCGGGGCTACTACGAGCAGTACTTC. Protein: CASSETRGYYEQYF. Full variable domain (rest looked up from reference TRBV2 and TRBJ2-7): EPEVTQTPSHQVTQMGQEVILRCVPISNHLYFYWYRQILGQKVEFLVSFYNNEISEKSEIFDDQFSVERPDGSNFTLKIRSTKLEDSAMYFCASSETRGYYEQYFGPGTRLTVT.

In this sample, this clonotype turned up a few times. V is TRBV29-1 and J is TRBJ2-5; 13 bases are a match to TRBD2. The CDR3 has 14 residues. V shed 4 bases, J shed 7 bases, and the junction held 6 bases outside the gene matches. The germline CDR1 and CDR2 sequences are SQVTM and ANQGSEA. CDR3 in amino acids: CSVVGLAGEGTQYF. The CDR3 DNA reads TGCAGCGTTGTCGGACTAGCGGGAGAGGGGACCCAGTACTTC.

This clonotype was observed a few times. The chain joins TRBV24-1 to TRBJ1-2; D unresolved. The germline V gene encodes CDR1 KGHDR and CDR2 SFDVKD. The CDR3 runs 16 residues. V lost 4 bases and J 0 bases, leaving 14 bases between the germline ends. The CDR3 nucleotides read TGTGCCACCAGTGACCGTGGAAAAGGAGCTAACTATGGCTACACCTTC. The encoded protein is CATSDRGKGANYGYTF.

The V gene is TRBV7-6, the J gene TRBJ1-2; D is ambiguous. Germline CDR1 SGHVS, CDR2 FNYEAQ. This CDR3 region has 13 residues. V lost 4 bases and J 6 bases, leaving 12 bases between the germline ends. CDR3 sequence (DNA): TGTGCCAGCAGCTCAAGCCGTCAAGATGGCTACACCTTC. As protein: CASSSSRQDGYTF.